This T cell receptor beta chain was profiled in a study of blood T cells in healthy people across ages (dated by TCRdb to the mid-2010s). Some background on the complete study: In model experiments, template switching captured roughly one uniquely barcoded TCR beta cDNA molecule for every two T cells. The study measured age-related changes in TCR beta repertoire diversity using deep sequencing normalized with unique cDNA molecular identifiers. Donors were grouped into four age groups: young (average roughly 17 years), middle-aged (roughly 37), aged (around 62) and long-lived (around 82). Using the same blood draw, the study looked at two additional independent replicas of 1 million unique cDNA reads for two donors, one aged 18 to 29 and the other aged 80 or older. What the research found in general, with its limitations: Bulk unsorted PBMC profiling prevented conclusive comparison of naive and antigen-experienced compartments. Observed TCR beta diversity per million T cells fell roughly linearly with age, and a significant reduction was already apparent by age roughly 40. Compared with the aged group, the long-lived group had more naive CD4+ T cells, fewer expanded clones and increased TCR diversity, a pattern suggesting age selection. A strong correlation was found between observed TCR beta diversity and the percentage of naive T cells measured by flow cytometry. Estimates of total diversity based on one million sequenced T cells were regarded as lower bounds and as underestimates. Donor CMV infection status was unknown, potentially confounding age-related changes in expanded clonotypes.

Systemically healthy Caucasian individuals from Russia, 39 in total and aged about 6 to 95 years, were included as donors. Each donor gave ten milliliters of peripheral blood, drawn into EDTA-treated Vacutainer tubes. PBMCs were isolated by Ficoll-Paque density-gradient centrifugation, with at least 6 million obtained per sample. Total RNA, at least 6 micrograms per sample, was extracted from PBMCs with Trizol reagent. For every donor, flow cytometry on a PBMC aliquot measured the percentage of naive CD45RAhigh/CD27high T cells. Of note for this clonotype: No antigen is known for it. A read error may produce the germline difference seen at one junction end.

The library was obtained by 5' RACE. TCRdb names Illumina HiSeq 2500 as the instrument used. The second PCR ran for roughly 7 to 12 cycles and used a J-beta primer mix along with a sample-barcoded 5' primer. Each TCR beta cDNA molecule received a unique molecular identifier from a template-switch 5' adaptor carrying 12 random nucleotides. Each sample yielded at least 2.5 million CDR3-containing paired-end reads. First-strand cDNA synthesis was performed from all RNA using the Mint cDNA synthesis kit, with priming by a TRBC-specific oligonucleotide. After uracil-DNA glycosylase treatment, a first 18-cycle PCR used universal primers M1SS and BC2_uni_R on all cDNA. In the source study's methods: For normalization, 1 million high-quality reads, each with a distinct molecular identifier, were randomly selected from each sample. Instead of being binned into consensus sequences, reads with shared molecular identifiers were discarded. CDR3 identification, clonotype clustering and error correction used MiTCR with a Q25 quality threshold and the strictest error-elimination algorithm. A nonparametric unseen species model using Euler transformation provided a lower-bound estimate of total TCR beta diversity. The raw public reads went through TCRdb reprocessing: fastp at Q25, MiXCR clone calling, in-frame beta chains kept. Identical CDR3 protein sequences are pooled into one entry, listed with their most common genes and DNA. These V and J calls rely on TCRdb rather than the paper's analysis. Counted in this sample were some 890,000 distinct CDR3 sequences; 25% to 30% of them appeared once. 9.5% to 13% of the sample is taken by the ten largest.

From its cysteine to its phenylalanine, the CDR3 spans 13 amino acids. Only the CDR3 part of the read is kept: 39 bases, read in frame from the first base. Reading the germline V gene gives CDR1 MDHEN and CDR2 SYDVKM. The data also belong to a second study, concerning T cells of mothers and their children. Drawing on the second study: Nine systemically healthy Caucasian individuals served as donors, namely three mothers together with their six children. cDNA synthesis consumed the entire amount of extracted RNA, loaded at 1.5 ug RNA in each 15 ul reaction. In the second PCR, sample barcodes and 2-4 random nucleotides were introduced via the M1S primer. Each mother yielded over 9.5 million TCR beta CDR3 reads and each child about 3 million reads. Thymic selection similarly shapes TCR recombination output in related and unrelated pairs, with minor effect from inherited differences. Normalized repertoire overlap in related mother-child pairs was always slightly higher than in unrelated mother-child pairs, but the difference was never significant. Persistent microchimeric T cell clones were not detected, at a sensitivity of roughly 100 clones per million clonotypes. Deep NGS was used in the study to compare the TCR beta repertoires of mothers and children and to look for features that separate related mother-child pairs from unrelated individuals. Mothers averaged around 40 +/- 4 years of age and children averaged about 12 +/- 4 years. Libraries were sequenced on Illumina HiSeq 2000 with 100+100 nt paired-end reads after adapter ligation with NEBNext reagents. To prevent cross-contamination, the mother and child libraries were prepared one month apart and sequenced in separate runs. For each donor, between about 500,000 and 2,200,000 distinct TCR beta clonotypes were identified. Naive TCR beta clonotypes were estimated from low-frequency clonotypes matched to each donor's FACS-determined naive share, without sorting.

This clonotype was obtained from a woman aged 40 to 50 in good health. The chain joins TRBV28 to TRBJ2-7; 9 of the junction bases match TRBD2. Material: blood. The CDR3 protein: CAGSSSGAYEQYF. The nucleotides read TGTGCCGGCAGTTCTAGCGGGGCCTACGAGCAGTACTTC.